A single sample gave rise to the 25 T cell receptor beta chains below, sequenced in a study of cytomegalovirus exposure and HLA in healthy donors. Researchers ran the PCR with 60 Vbeta and 13 Jbeta primers. The repertoire was sequenced with immunoSEQ multiplex PCR; TCRdb's copy has only in-frame clones and lacks some. In all, the sample yields 55,000 to 75,000 clones. The specimen sequenced was PBMCs. The source is a male donor in good health and CMV-seronegative.

This chain connects TRBV28 to TRBJ1-4; 10 bases fit TRBD1. CDR1 and CDR2 from the germline V gene are MDHEN and SYDVKM. V shed 5 bases and J 5 bases; nucleotides not matched to a gene: 8. The CDR3 is 16 amino acids. CDR3 coding DNA: TGTGCCAGCAGTGCACTACCGGGACAGGGGAATGAAAAACTGTTTTTT. It codes for CASSALPGQGNEKLFF.

The chain uses TRBV7-3 and TRBJ2-4; 8 nucleotides agree with TRBD2. This CDR3 is 15 amino acids long. The trim removed 5 bases at V and 5 bases at J, leaving 8 bases unmatched. Germline values: CDR1 SGHTA, CDR2 FQGTGA. The CDR3 nucleotides read TGTGCCAGCAGCCCGGGGGGGGCCTATCAAAACATTCAGTACTTC. Residues: CASSPGGAYQNIQYF.

This sequence joins TRBV6-1 and TRBJ2-3; D may be TRBD2 (5 bases). Trimming removed 2 bases at V and 4 bases at J, with 13 bases between. CDR1 and CDR2 (germline): MNHNS, SASEGT. CDR3 length: 15 residues. CDR3 region: CASSERGSAPDTQYF. The CDR3 nucleotides are TGTGCCAGCAGTGAACGGGGATCCGCTCCAGATACGCAGTATTTT.

This chain joins TRBV4-1 and TRBJ2-7, with 11 nucleotides matching TRBD2. The V gene end was trimmed by 1 base and the J gene end by 3 bases; junction bases not matched to a gene: 2. The CDR3 contains 15 residues. The germline CDR1 and CDR2 sequences are MGHRA and YSYEKL. The chain's CDR3 is CASSQGLAGGYEQYF. CDR3 sequence (DNA): TGCGCCAGCAGCCAAGGTCTAGCGGGGGGCTACGAGCAGTACTTC.

The genes are TRBV5-4 and TRBJ2-1; D possibly corresponds to TRBD2 (7 bases). Germline assignment: CDR1 SGHNT and CDR2 YYREEE (reference sequence). The CDR3 extends over 18 amino acids. V shed 5 bases and J shed 4 bases, with 25 bases lying between them. This CDR3 reads CASSPGSPPGGPYNEQFF. The CDR3 nucleotides are TGTGCCAGCAGTCCCGGGTCCCCGCCGGGGGGCCCTTACAATGAGCAGTTCTTC. Using reference TRBV5-4 and TRBJ2-1 for the parts outside the CDR3, the full variable domain is ETGVTQSPTHLIKTRGQQVTLRCSSQSGHNTVSWYQQALGQGPQFIFQYYREEENGRGNFPPRFSGLQFPNYSSELNVNALELDDSALYLCASSPGSPPGGPYNEQFFGPGTRLTVL.

This chain joins TRBV28 and TRBJ1-2; D is unclear. Looked up from germline, CDR1 is MDHEN and CDR2 is SYDVKM. This CDR3 contains 13 residues. Deletions cut 6 bases from V and 3 bases from J, with 11 bases between. The CDR3 DNA follows: TGTGCCAGCAGCCTGGACGGGGACTATGGCTACACCTTC. Its protein product is CASSLDGDYGYTF.

This chain uses TRBV5-1 with TRBJ1-1; D is uncertain. Germline CDR1 and CDR2: SGHRS and YFSETQ. Trimming shortened V by 0 bases and J by 6 bases, and 9 bases separated the two germline ends. The CDR3 is 13 residues long. The CDR3 spells CASSLAGRSEAFF. For the CDR3, the DNA is TGCGCCAGCAGCTTGGCCGGGAGGTCTGAAGCTTTCTTT.

This sequence joins TRBV6-5 and TRBJ2-2; TRBD2 matches 8 bases. Germline values: CDR1 MNHEY, CDR2 SVGAGI. The V gene end was trimmed by 11 bases and the J gene end by 5 bases; junction bases not matched to a gene: 10. This CDR3 region has 14 residues. CDR3 region: CASFYGGDTGELFF. In DNA form, the CDR3 reads TGTGCCTCCTTTTACGGGGGGGATACCGGGGAGCTGTTTTTT.

With regard to this clone: The junction differs from germline at one of its ends, possibly a read error. The identical CDR3 is also encoded by other nucleotide sequences in the sample. The chain couples TRBV9 to TRBJ1-6, with 7 bases matching TRBD1. Germline V gene data show CDR1 as SGDLS and CDR2 as YYNGEE. This CDR3 contains 16 residues. The CDR3 DNA sequence: TGTGCCAGCAGTGAGGGGGCAGAGTCCTATAATTCACCCCTACACTTT. It is translated as CASSEGAESYNSPLHF. Drawing the rest from reference TRBV9 and TRBJ1-6, the complete variable domain is DSGVTQTPKHLITATGQRVTLRCSPRSGDLSVYWYQQSLDQGLQFLIQYYNGEERAKGNILERFSAQQFPDLHSELNLSSLELGDSALYFCASSEGAESYNSPLHFGNGTRLTVT.

About this clone itself: Its ends do not fully match the called genes, so a read error is possible. The V gene is TRBV2, the J gene TRBJ2-1; 7 nucleotides align to TRBD2. Germline CDR1 SNHLY, CDR2 FYNNEI. This CDR3 has 15 amino acids. Here the CDR3 DNA reads TGTGCCAGCAGCCGTGAGCGGGGCTCCGACAATGAGCAGTTCTTC. It is translated as CASSRERGSDNEQFF.

The CDR3 sequence: CASSQDIDYTDTQYF. For the CDR3, the DNA is TGTGCCAGCAGCCAAGATATAGACTACACAGATACGCAGTATTTT. J is TRBJ2-3 and V is TRBV4-2, with D tentatively TRBD2 (5 bases). CDR1 and CDR2 (germline): LGHNA, YNFKEQ. The CDR3 consists of 15 residues. Trimming pared 0 bases from V and 2 bases from J, leaving 9 bases between.

CDR3 nucleotides: TGTGCCAGTAGTACCGACTCGGATGGCTACACCTTC. It translates to CASSTDSDGYTF. V usage is TRBV19 and J usage is TRBJ1-2; D not resolved. CDR1 is LNHDA, CDR2 SQIVND, per germline (reference sequence). The CDR3 has 12 amino acids. The V gene lost 4 bases and the J gene lost 6 bases, with 9 bases spanning the gap.

This sequence joins TRBV7-6 and TRBJ2-7; TRBD2 matches at 15 bases. Germline trimming cut 1 base from V and 9 bases from J; bases unmatched to any gene: 4. Germline-derived CDR1 and CDR2 are SGHVS and FNYEAQ. This CDR3 comprises 15 residues. The CDR3 here is CASSLGGLAGGWQYF. The CDR3 coding sequence is TGTGCCAGCAGCTTAGGGGGACTAGCGGGAGGATGGCAGTACTTC.

This rearrangement joins TRBV4-3 to TRBJ1-4; weak D call: TRBD1 (5 bases). Germline V gene data show CDR1 as LGHNA and CDR2 as YSLEER. This CDR3 region has 15 residues. The V gene lost 0 bases and the J gene lost 0 bases, with 5 bases spanning the gap. The chain's CDR3 is CASSQETATNEKLFF. The DNA of the CDR3 is TGCGCCAGCAGCCAAGAGACAGCAACTAATGAAAAACTGTTTTTT.

This chain joins TRBV11-1 and TRBJ2-3, with D possibly matching TRBD2 (6 bases). CDR1 and CDR2 from the germline V gene are SGHAT and FQDESV (reference sequence). This CDR3 has 13 residues. V lost 5 bases to trimming and J lost 4 bases, with 10 bases between them. In DNA form, the CDR3 reads TGTGCCAGCAGCAACCCGGGGGCAGATACGCAGTATTTT. This sequence encodes CASSNPGADTQYF.

V and J are TRBV5-1 and TRBJ1-2, with D unresolved. Germline V lookup: CDR1 SGHRS, CDR2 YFSETQ. The CDR3 extends over 12 amino acids. The V end lost 3 bases, the J end lost 8 bases, and 11 bases lay between the germline ends. The CDR3 coding sequence is TGCGCCAGCAGCTCGACTATGGGGGGCTACACCTTC. It is translated as CASSSTMGGYTF.

Points on this clone: The junction departs from germline at one end; a sequencing error may be responsible. The chain carries TRBV9 and TRBJ2-3, with no clear D. CDR1 and CDR2 from the germline V gene are SGDLS and YYNGEE. The CDR3 spans 13 residues. The CDR3 is CATSVESASTQYF. CDR3 sequence (DNA): TGTGCCACCAGCGTAGAAAGTGCGAGTACGCAGTATTTT.

This chain links TRBV5-4 with TRBJ1-2, with 9 bases that match TRBD1. V trimming: 3 bases; J trimming: 8 bases; junction bases outside the gene matches: 11. In germline, CDR1 is SGHNT, CDR2 YYREEE (reference sequence). The CDR3 is 15 residues long. The CDR3 nucleotides are TGTGCCAGCAGCTCGCCGACAGGGGGAATGGGGGGCTACACCTTC. As protein: CASSSPTGGMGGYTF.

The chain has TRBV7-2 and TRBJ1-1; D gene unclear. The CDR3 has 14 residues. Deletions cut 5 bases from V and 0 bases from J, with 10 bases between. Germline CDR1 SGHTA, CDR2 FQGNSA. The CDR3 coding sequence is TGTGCCAGCAGCGCCCACGGGTTGAACACTGAAGCTTTCTTT. Its protein is CASSAHGLNTEAFF.

V is TRBV5-1 and J is TRBJ2-6; D perhaps matches TRBD1 (6 bases). The germline V and J ends were trimmed by 5 bases and 9 bases, with 9 bases remaining between them. In germline, CDR1 is SGHRS, CDR2 YFSETQ. There are 12 residues in the CDR3. The CDR3 here is CASRTDSNVLTF. The CDR3 DNA follows: TGCGCCAGCAGAACGGACAGCAACGTCCTGACTTTC.

As for this clone: The junction departs from germline at one end; a sequencing error may be responsible. This chain links TRBV18 with TRBJ2-1; 9 positions agree with TRBD2. Germline values: CDR1 KGHSH, CDR2 LQKENI. The CDR3 length is 17 residues. The CDR3 DNA reads TGTGCCAGCTCACCACCGAGCGGGGGGAACTCCGACAATGAGCAGTTCTTC. Residues: CASSPPSGGNSDNEQFF.

V usage is TRBV6-6 and J usage is TRBJ2-5, with D perhaps matching TRBD1 (5 bases). Trimming removed 6 bases at V and 2 bases at J, with 10 bases between. CDR1 is MNHNY and CDR2 is SVGAGI in the germline V gene (reference sequence). The CDR3 is made up of 13 amino acids. The CDR3 protein is CASSPDTQETQYF. In DNA form, the CDR3 reads TGTGCCAGCAGCCCGGACACTCAAGAGACCCAGTACTTC.

The chain links TRBV19 to TRBJ1-3; no firm D call. With 4 bases removed from V and 4 bases from J, the gap between germline ends came to 11 bases. There are 14 residues in the CDR3. CDR1 and CDR2 (germline): LNHDA, SQIVND (reference sequence). The CDR3 nucleotides read TGTGCCAGTAGTACCTTTGTGTCGGGAAACACCATATATTTT. Protein sequence: CASSTFVSGNTIYF.

In nucleotides, the CDR3 is TGTGCCAGCAGTTACGGGCTGCATAATGAAAAACTGTTTTTT. Its protein product is CASSYGLHNEKLFF. The rearrangement links TRBV6-5 to TRBJ1-4; D gene ambiguous. Trimming removed 2 bases at V and 4 bases at J, with 8 bases between. The CDR3 totals 14 residues. Germline assignment: CDR1 MNHEY and CDR2 SVGAGI.

This rearrangement joins TRBV2 to TRBJ1-4, with 9 bases identical to TRBD1. V trimming: 0 bases; J trimming: 9 bases; junction bases outside the gene matches: 8. Per the germline V gene, CDR1 is SNHLY and CDR2 is FYNNEI. The CDR3 is made up of 16 amino acids. CDR3 bases: TGTGCCAGCAGTGAAGCCCCGGGACAGGGAAGGCAAAAACTGTTTTTT. This encodes CASSEAPGQGRQKLFF.